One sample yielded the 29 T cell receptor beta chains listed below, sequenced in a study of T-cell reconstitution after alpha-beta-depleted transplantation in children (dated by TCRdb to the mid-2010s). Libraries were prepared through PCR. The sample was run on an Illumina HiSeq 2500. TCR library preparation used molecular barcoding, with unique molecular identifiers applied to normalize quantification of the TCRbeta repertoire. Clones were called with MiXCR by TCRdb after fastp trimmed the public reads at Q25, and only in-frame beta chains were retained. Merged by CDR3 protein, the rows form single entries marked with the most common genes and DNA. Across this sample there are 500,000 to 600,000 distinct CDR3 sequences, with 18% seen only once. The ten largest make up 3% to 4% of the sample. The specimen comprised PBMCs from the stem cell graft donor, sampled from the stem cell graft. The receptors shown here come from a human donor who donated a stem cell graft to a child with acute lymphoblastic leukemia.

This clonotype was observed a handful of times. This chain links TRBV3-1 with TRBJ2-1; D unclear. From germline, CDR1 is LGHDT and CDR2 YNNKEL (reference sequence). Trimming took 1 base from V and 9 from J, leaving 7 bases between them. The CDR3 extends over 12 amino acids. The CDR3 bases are TGTGCCAGCAGCCAAGGCCGTAGTGAGCAGTTCTTC. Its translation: CASSQGRSEQFF.

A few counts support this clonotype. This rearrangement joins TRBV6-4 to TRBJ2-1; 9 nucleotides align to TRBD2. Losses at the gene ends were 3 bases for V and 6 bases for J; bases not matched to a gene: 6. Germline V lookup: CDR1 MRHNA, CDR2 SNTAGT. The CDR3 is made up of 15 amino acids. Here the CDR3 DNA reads TGTGCCAGCAGTGAGGGTAGCGGGAGATTCAATGAGCAGTTCTTC. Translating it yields CASSEGSGRFNEQFF.

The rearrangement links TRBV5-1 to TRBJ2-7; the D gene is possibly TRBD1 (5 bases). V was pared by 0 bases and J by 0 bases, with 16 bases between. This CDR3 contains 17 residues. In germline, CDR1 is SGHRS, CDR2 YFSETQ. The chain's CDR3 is CASSLEWGRFNSYEQYF. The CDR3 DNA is TGCGCCAGCAGCTTGGAGTGGGGCAGGTTTAACTCCTACGAGCAGTACTTC. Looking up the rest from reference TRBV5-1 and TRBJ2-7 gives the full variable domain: KAGVTQTPRYLIKTRGQQVTLSCSPISGHRSVSWYQQTPGQGLQFLFEYFSETQRNKGNFPGRFSGRQFSNSRSEMNVSTLELGDSALYLCASSLEWGRFNSYEQYFGPGTRLTVT.

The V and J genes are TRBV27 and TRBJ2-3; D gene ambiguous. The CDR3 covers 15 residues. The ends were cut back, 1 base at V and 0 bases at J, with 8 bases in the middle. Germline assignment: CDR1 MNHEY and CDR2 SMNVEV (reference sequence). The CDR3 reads CASSLYFSSTDTQYF. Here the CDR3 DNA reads TGTGCCAGCAGTTTATACTTTTCTAGCACAGATACGCAGTATTTT.

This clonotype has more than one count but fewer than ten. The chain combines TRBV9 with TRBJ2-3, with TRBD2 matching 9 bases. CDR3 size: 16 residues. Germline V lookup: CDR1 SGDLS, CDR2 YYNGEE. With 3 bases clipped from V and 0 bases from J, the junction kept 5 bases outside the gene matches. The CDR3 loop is CASSAGTSPSTDTQYF. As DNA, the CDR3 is TGTGCCAGCAGCGCGGGGACTAGCCCTAGCACAGATACGCAGTATTTT.

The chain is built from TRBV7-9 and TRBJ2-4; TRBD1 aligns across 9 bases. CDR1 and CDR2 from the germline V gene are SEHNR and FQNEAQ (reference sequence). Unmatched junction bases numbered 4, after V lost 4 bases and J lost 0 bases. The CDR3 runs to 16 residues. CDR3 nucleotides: TGTGCCAGCAGCTCGACAGGGGGGAGAGCCAAAAACATTCAGTACTTC. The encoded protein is CASSSTGGRAKNIQYF.

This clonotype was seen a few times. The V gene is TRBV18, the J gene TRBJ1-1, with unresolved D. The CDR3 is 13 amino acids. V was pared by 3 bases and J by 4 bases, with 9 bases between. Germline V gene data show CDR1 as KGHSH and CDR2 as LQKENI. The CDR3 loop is CASSPVITTEAFF. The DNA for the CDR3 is TGTGCCAGCTCACCTGTGATAACCACTGAAGCTTTCTTT.

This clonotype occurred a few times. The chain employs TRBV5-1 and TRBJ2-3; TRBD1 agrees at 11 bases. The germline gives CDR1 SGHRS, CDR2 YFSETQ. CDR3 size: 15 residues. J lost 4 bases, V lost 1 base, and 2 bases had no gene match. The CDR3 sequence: CASSLRTGGADTQYF. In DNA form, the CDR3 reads TGCGCCAGCAGCTTGAGGACAGGGGGCGCAGATACGCAGTATTTT.

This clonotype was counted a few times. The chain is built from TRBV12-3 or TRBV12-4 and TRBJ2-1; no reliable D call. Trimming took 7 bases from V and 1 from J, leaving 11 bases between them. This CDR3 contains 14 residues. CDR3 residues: CASISYESYNEQFF. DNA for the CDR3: TGTGCCAGCATTTCCTATGAATCCTACAATGAGCAGTTCTTC.

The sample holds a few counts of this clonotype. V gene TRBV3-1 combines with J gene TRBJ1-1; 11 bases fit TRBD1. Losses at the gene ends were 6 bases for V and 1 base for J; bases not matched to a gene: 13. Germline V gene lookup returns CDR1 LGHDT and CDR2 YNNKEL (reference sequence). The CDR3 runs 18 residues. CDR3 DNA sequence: TGTGCCAGCAGGGGAGGACAGGGGGCTTTAACCAGGAACACTGAAGCTTTCTTT. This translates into CASRGGQGALTRNTEAFF.

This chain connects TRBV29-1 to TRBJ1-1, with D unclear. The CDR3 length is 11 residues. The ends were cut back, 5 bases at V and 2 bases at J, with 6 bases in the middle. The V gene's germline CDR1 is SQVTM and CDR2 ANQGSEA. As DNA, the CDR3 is TGCAGCGTTAACGTAAACACTGAAGCTTTCTTT. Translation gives CSVNVNTEAFF.

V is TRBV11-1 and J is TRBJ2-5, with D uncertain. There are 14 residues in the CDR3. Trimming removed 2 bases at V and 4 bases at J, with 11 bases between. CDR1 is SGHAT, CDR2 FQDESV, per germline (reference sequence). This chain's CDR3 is CASSLSTYGETQYF. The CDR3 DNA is TGTGCCAGCAGCTTATCAACTTACGGAGAGACCCAGTACTTC.

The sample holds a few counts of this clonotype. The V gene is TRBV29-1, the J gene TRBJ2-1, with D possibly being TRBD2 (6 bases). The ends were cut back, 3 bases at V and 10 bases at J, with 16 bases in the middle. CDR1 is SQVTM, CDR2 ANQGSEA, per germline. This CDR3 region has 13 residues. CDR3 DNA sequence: TGCAGCGTTGAGCGGGACTCCAACGGGGAGCAGTTCTTC. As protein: CSVERDSNGEQFF.

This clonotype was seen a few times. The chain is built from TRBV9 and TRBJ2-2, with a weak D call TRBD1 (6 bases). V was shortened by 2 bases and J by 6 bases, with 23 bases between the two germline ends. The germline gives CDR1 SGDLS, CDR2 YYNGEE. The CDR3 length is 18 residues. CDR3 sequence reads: CASSVGGPGTPRAGELFF. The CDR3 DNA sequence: TGTGCCAGCAGCGTTGGGGGACCCGGGACACCGAGGGCCGGGGAGCTGTTTTTT.

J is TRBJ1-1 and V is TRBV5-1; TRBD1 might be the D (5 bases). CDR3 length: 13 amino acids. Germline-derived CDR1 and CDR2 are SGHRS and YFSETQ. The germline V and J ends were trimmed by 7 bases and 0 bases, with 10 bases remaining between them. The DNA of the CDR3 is TGCGCCAGCTACCCGGGGCTGAACACTGAAGCTTTCTTT. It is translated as CASYPGLNTEAFF.

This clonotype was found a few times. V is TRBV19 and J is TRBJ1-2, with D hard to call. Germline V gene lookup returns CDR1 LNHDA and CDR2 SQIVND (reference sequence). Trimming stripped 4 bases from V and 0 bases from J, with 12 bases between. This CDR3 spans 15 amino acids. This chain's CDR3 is CASSTGETANYGYTF. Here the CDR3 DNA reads TGTGCCAGTAGTACCGGAGAGACGGCTAACTATGGCTACACCTTC.

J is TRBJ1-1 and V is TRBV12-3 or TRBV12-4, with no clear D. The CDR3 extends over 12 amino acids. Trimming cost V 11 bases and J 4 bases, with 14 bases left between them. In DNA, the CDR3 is TGTGCCTTCTGTTTAGTGGGCACTGAAGCTTTCTTT. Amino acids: CAFCLVGTEAFF.

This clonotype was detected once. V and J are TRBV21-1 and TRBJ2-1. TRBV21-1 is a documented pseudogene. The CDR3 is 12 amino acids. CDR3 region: CALGRVKGEQFF. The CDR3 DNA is TGTGCCCTGGGTAGGGTTAAAGGTGAGCAGTTCTTC.

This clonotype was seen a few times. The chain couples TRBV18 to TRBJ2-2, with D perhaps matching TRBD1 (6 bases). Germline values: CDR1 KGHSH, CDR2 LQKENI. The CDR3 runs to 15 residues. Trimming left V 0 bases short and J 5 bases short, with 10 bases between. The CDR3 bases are TGTGCCAGCTCACCACCGTGGGGGCAAACCGGGGAGCTGTTTTTT. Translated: CASSPPWGQTGELFF.

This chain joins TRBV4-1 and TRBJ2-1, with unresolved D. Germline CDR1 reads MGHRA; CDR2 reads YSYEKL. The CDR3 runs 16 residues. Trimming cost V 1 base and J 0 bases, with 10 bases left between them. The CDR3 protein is CASSQGFADSYNEQFF. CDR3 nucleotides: TGCGCCAGCAGCCAAGGGTTTGCGGACTCCTACAATGAGCAGTTCTTC.

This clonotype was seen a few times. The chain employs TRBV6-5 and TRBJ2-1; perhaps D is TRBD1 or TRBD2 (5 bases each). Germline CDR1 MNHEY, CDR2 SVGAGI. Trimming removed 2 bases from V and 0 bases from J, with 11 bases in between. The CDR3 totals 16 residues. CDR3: CASSYTRDVSYNEQFF. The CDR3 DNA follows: TGTGCCAGCAGTTACACACGGGACGTCTCCTACAATGAGCAGTTCTTC.

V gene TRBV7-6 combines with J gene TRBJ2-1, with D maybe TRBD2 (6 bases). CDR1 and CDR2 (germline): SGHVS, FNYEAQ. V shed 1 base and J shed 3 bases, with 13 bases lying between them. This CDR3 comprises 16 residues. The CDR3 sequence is CASSLVRKDYYNEQFF. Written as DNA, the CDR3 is TGTGCCAGCAGCTTAGTACGTAAGGACTACTACAATGAGCAGTTCTTC.

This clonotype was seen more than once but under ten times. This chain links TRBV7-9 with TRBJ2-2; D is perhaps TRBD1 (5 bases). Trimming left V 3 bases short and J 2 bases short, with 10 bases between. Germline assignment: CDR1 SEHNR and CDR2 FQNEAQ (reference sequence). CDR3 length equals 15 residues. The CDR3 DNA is TGTGCCAGCAGCTTCGCGCAGGGTAACACCGGGGAGCTGTTTTTT. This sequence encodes CASSFAQGNTGELFF.

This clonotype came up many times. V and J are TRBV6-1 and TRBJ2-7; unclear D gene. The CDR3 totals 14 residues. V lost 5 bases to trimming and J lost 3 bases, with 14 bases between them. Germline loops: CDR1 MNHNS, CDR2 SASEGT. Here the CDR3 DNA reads TGTGCCAGCAGTAGCCGGGCCCATATCTACGAGCAGTACTTC. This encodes CASSSRAHIYEQYF.

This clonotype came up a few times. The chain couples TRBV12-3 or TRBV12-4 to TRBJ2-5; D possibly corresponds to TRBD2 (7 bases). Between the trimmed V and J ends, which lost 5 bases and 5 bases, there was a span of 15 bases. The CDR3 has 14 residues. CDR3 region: CASSLLGGRETQYF. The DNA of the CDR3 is TGTGCCAGCAGTCTCCTCGGGGGGCGGGAGACCCAGTACTTC.

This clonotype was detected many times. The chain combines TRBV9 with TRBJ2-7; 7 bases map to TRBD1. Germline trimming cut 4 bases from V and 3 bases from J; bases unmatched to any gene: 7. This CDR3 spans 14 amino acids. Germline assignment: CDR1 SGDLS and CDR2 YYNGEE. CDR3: CASSSGQELYEQYF. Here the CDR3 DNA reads TGTGCCAGCAGCTCCGGACAGGAGCTCTACGAGCAGTACTTC. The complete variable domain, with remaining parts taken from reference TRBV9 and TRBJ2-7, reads DSGVTQTPKHLITATGQRVTLRCSPRSGDLSVYWYQQSLDQGLQFLIQYYNGEERAKGNILERFSAQQFPDLHSELNLSSLELGDSALYFCASSSGQELYEQYFGPGTRLTVT.

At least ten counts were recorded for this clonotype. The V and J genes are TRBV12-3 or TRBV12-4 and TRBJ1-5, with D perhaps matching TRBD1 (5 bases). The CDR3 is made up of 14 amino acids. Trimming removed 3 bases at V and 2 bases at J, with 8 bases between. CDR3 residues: CASSLGVGNQPQHF. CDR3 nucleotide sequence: TGTGCCAGCAGTTTGGGGGTCGGCAATCAGCCCCAGCATTTT.

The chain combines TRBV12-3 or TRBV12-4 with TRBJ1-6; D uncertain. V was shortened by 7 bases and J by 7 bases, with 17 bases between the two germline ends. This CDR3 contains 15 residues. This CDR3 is CASTLRLGRNSPLHF. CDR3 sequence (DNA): TGTGCCAGCACCCTGAGGTTAGGGAGGAATTCACCCCTCCACTTT.

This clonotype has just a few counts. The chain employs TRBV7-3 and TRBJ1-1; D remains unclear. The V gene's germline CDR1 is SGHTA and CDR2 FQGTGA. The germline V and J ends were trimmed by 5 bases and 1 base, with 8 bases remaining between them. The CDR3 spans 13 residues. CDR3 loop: CASSLRTNTEAFF. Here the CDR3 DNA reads TGTGCCAGCAGCCTTAGGACGAACACTGAAGCTTTCTTT.